This TCR beta chain was identified during a study of response to subunit inactivated influenza vaccine. General observations from the study: Each seasonal flu vaccination may recruit only limited new T cells, authors suggested.

Germline loops: CDR1 WSHSY, CDR2 SAAADI. Trimming stripped 2 bases from V and 12 bases from J, with 14 bases between. This CDR3 has 12 residues. TCRdb re-called the RT-PCR reads with MiXCR, one entry per CDR3 protein. Among over 750,000 distinct CDR3 sequences listed, about 20% were seen once. This clonotype was counted a few times. The antigen is unknown. The V gene is TRBV10-2, the J gene TRBJ2-7; a possible D gene is TRBD2 (5 bases). Sequenced here: PBMCs from blood, sampled around 5 days after vaccination. This TCR was sampled from a man aged 45-65 years who received an inactivated influenza vaccine. The CDR3 loop reads CASSEARSSLYF. In DNA, the CDR3 is TGCGCCAGCAGTGAGGCACGGTCTAGCCTGTACTTC.